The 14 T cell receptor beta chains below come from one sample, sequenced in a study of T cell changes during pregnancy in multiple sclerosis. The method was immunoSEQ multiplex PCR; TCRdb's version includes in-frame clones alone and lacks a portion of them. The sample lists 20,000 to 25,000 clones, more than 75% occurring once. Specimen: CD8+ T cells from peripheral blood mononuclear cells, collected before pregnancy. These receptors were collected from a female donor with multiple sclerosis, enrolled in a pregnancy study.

The CDR3 region is CASSTTGALSYEQYF. CDR3 DNA sequence: TGTGCCAGCAGCACTACTGGTGCCCTCTCCTACGAGCAGTACTTC. The genes are TRBV7-9 and TRBJ2-7, with D hard to call. Germline lookup yields CDR1 SEHNR and CDR2 FQNEAQ (reference sequence). The CDR3 loop spans 15 amino acids. V dropped 5 bases and J dropped 0 bases, with 14 bases sitting between them.

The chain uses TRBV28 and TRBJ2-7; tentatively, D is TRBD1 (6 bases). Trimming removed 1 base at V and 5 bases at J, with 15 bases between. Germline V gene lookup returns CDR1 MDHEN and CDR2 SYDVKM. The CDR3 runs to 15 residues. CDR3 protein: CASSLLKPGADEQYF. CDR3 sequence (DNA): TGTGCCAGCAGTTTATTGAAACCAGGGGCGGACGAGCAGTACTTC.

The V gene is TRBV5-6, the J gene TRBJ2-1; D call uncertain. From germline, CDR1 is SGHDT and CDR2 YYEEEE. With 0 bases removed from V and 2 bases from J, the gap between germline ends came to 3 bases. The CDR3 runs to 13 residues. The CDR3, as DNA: TGTGCCAGCAGCTTGGTAGCCTACAATGAGCAGTTCTTC. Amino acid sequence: CASSLVAYNEQFF.

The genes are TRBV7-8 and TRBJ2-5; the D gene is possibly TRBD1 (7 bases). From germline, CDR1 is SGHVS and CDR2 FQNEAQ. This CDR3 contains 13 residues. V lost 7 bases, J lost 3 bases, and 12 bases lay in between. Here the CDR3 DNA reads TGTGCCAGCATACGGGGGACAGAAGAGACCCAGTACTTC. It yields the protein CASIRGTEETQYF.

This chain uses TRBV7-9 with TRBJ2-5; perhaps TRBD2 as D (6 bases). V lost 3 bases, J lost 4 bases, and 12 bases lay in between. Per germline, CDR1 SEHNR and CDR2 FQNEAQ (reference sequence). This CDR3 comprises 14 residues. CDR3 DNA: TGTGCCAGCAGCTTTGGCGGGATGGGAGAGACCCAGTACTTC. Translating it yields CASSFGGMGETQYF.

This CDR3 is CSVDPPLNLFYGYTF. The CDR3, as DNA: TGCAGCGTTGACCCCCCCCTTAATCTGTTCTATGGCTACACCTTC. This chain links TRBV29-1 with TRBJ1-2; D is unclear. In germline, CDR1 is SQVTM, CDR2 ANQGSEA. V lost 3 bases to trimming and J lost 4 bases, with 18 bases between them. This CDR3 is built from 15 residues.

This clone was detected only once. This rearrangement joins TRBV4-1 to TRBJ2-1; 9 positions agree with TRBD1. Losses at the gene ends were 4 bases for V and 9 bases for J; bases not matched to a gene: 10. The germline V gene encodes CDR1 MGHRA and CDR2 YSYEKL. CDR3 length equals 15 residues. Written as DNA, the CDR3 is TGCGCCAGCAGCCGGGGACAGGGAATACACAGTGAGCAGTTCTTC. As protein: CASSRGQGIHSEQFF.

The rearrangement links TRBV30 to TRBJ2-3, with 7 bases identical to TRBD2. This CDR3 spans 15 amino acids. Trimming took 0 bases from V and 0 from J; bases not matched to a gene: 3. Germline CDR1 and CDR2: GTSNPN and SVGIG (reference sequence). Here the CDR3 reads CAWSVGGGSTDTQYF. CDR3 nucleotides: TGTGCCTGGAGTGTTGGGGGGGGTAGCACAGATACGCAGTATTTT.

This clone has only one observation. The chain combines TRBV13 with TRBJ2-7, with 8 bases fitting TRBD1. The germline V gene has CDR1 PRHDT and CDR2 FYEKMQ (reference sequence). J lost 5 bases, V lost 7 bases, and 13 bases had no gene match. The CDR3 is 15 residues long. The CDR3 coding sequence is TGTGCCAGCACTTACACCAGGGGGCTTTACGACGAGCAGTACTTC. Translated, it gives CASTYTRGLYDEQYF.

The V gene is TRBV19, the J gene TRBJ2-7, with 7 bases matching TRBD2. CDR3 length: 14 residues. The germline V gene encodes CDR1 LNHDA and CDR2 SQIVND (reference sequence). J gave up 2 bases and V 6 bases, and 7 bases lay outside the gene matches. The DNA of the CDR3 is TGTGCCAGTAGCAGCCGACTAGCCACCTACGAGCAGTACTTC. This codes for CASSSRLATYEQYF.

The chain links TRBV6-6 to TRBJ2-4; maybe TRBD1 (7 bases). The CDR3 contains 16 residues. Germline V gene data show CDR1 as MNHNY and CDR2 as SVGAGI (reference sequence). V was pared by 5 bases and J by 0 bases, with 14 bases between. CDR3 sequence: CASSQPGGLAKNIQYF. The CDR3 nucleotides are TGTGCCAGCAGTCAACCAGGGGGACTAGCCAAAAACATTCAGTACTTC.

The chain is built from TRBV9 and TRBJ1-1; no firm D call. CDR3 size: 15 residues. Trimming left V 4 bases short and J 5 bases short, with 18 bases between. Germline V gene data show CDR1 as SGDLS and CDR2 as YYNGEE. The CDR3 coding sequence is TGTGCCAGCAGCCTCCCGTCGGGTCTAAATACTGAAGCTTTCTTT. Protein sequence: CASSLPSGLNTEAFF.

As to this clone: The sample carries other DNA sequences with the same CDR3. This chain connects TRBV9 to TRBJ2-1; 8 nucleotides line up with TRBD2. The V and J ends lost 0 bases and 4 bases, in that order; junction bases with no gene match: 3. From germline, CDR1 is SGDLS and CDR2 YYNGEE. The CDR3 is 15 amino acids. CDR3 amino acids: CASSVGAGVYNEQFF. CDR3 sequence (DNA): TGTGCCAGCAGCGTAGGAGCGGGAGTTTACAATGAGCAGTTCTTC.

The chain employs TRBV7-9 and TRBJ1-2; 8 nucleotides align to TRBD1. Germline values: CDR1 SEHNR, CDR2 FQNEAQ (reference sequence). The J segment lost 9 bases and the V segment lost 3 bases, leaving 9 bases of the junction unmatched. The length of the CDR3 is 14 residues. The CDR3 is CASSFDRGKLSYTF. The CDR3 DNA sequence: TGTGCCAGCAGCTTTGACAGGGGTAAGCTGAGCTACACCTTC.